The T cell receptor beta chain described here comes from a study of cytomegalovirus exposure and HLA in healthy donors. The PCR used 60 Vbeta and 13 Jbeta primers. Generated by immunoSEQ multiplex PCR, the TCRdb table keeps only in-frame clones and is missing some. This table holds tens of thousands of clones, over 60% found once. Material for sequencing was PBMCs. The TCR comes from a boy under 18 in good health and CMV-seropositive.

The CDR3 DNA reads as TGTGCCAGCAGTTGGCGGGACAGGGCGAACACCGGGGAGCTGTTTTTT. It translates to CASSWRDRANTGELFF. The genes are TRBV27 and TRBJ2-2; 9 bases match TRBD1. CDR3 length: 16 residues. Looked up from germline, CDR1 is MNHEY and CDR2 is SMNVEV (reference sequence). The J segment lost 0 bases and the V segment lost 4 bases, leaving 3 bases of the junction unmatched.